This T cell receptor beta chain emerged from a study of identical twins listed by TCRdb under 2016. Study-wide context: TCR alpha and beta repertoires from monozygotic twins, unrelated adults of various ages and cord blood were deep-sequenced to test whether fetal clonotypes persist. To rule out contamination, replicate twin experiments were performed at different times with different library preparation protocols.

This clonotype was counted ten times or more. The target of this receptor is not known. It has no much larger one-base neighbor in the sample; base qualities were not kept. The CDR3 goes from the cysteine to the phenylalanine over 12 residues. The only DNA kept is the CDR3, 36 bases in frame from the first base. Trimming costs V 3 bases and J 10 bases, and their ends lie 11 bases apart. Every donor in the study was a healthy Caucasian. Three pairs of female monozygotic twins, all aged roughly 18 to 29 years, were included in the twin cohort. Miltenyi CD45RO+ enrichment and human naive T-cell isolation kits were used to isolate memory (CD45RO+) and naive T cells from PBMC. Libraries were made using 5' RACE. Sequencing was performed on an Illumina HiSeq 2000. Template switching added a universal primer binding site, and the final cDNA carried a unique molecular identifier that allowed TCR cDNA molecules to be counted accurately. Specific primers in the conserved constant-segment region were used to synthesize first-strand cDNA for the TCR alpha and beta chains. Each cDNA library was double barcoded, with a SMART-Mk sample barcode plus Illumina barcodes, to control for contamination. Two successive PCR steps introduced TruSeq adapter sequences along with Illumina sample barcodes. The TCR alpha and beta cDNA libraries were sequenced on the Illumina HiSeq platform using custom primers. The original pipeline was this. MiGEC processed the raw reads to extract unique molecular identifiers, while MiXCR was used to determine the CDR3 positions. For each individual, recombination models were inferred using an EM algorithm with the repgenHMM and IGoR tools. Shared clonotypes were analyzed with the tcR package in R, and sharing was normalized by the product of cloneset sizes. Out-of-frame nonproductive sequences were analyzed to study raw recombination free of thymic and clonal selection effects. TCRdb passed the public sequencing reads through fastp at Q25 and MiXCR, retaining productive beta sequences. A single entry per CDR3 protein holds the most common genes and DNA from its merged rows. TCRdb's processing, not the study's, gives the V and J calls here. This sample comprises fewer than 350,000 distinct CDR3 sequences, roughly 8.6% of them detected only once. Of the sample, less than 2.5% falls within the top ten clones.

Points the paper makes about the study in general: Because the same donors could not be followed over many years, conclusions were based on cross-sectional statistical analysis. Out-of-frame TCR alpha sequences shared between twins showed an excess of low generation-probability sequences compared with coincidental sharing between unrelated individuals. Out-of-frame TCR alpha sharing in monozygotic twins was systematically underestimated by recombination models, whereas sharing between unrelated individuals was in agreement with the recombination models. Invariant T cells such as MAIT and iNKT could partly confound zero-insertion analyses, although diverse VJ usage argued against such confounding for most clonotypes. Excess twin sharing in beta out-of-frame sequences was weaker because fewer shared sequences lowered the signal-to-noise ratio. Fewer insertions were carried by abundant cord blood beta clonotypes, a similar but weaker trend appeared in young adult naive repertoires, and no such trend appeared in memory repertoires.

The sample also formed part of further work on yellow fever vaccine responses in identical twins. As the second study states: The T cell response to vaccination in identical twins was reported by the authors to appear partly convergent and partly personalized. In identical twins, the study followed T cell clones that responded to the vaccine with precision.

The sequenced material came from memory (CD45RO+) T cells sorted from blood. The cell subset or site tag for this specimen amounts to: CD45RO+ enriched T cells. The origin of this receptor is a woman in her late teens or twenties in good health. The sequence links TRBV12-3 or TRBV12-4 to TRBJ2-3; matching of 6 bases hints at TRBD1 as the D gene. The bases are TGTGCCAGCAGTTTCCGACAGGTTCCGCAGTATTTT. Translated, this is CASSFRQVPQYF.